One and the same sample provided the 6 T cell receptor beta chains below, sequenced in a study of blood T cell repertoires in COVID-19. Clones were sequenced by immunoSEQ multiplex PCR, and TCRdb holds only the in-frame ones, with some missing. Here the sample spans some 130,000 clones, over 65% being singletons. Sequencing was performed on PBMCs or T cells enriched from blood (not recorded which). The receptor set was obtained from a woman aged 50 to 65 who had recovered from COVID-19.

V usage is TRBV29-1 and J usage is TRBJ1-4; D perhaps matches TRBD1 (6 bases). Germline assignment: CDR1 SQVTM and CDR2 ANQGSEA. CDR3 length: 13 amino acids. The germline V and J ends were trimmed by 4 bases and 7 bases, with 13 bases remaining between them. The CDR3 loop reads CSVVRGGGEKLFF. DNA for the CDR3: TGCAGCGTTGTTCGGGGGGGCGGTGAAAAACTGTTTTTT.

V usage is TRBV12-3 or TRBV12-4 and J usage is TRBJ2-1; possible D gene TRBD2, 5 bases. CDR3 size: 13 residues. The V end was cut by 2 bases, the J end by 8 bases, with 10 bases between. The CDR3 loop reads CASSLLSGYEQFF. Here the CDR3 DNA reads TGTGCCAGCAGTTTATTGTCGGGGTATGAGCAGTTCTTC.

The chain recombines TRBV28 with TRBJ1-2, with unresolved D. Germline V CDR1 and CDR2: MDHEN, SYDVKM. The CDR3 extends over 12 amino acids. V lost 6 bases to trimming and J lost 6 bases, with 11 bases between them. The CDR3 reads CASSSSRNGYTF. CDR3 bases: TGTGCCAGCAGCTCGTCGAGGAATGGCTACACCTTC.

The V call is TRBV28, the J call TRBJ1-5; D is undetermined. This CDR3 has 14 amino acids. Germline V lookup: CDR1 MDHEN, CDR2 SYDVKM. Trimming removed 4 bases at V and 2 bases at J, with 9 bases between. In nucleotides, the CDR3 is TGTGCCAGCAGTTGGGAGAGGGGCAATCAGCCCCAGCATTTT. Translated: CASSWERGNQPQHF.

The chain recombines TRBV5-1 with TRBJ2-1; 10 bases are a match to TRBD2. Germline V gene lookup returns CDR1 SGHRS and CDR2 YFSETQ. The CDR3 loop spans 15 amino acids. Trimming took 7 bases from V and 6 from J; bases not matched to a gene: 10. The CDR3 sequence is CASGPFSGGLNEQFF. The DNA of the CDR3 is TGCGCCAGCGGGCCCTTTAGCGGGGGGCTCAATGAGCAGTTCTTC. Variable domain in full (rest from reference TRBV5-1 and TRBJ2-1): KAGVTQTPRYLIKTRGQQVTLSCSPISGHRSVSWYQQTPGQGLQFLFEYFSETQRNKGNFPGRFSGRQFSNSRSEMNVSTLELGDSALYLCASGPFSGGLNEQFFGPGTRLTVL.

The chain is built from TRBV29-1 and TRBJ2-1; tentative D call: TRBD1 (6 bases). Germline lookup yields CDR1 SQVTM and CDR2 ANQGSEA. The CDR3 has 11 amino acids. V was cut by 6 bases and J by 8 bases, with 11 bases left in between. The CDR3 nucleotides are TGCAGCGTGTACAGGGTTGATGAGCAGTTCTTC. It is translated as CSVYRVDEQFF.